The 24 T cell receptor beta chains reported below all come from one sample, sequenced in a study of T cell changes during pregnancy in multiple sclerosis. Repertoires were generated with immunoSEQ multiplex PCR, while TCRdb's copy carries only in-frame clones and drops some. The sample contains tens of thousands of clones, around 90% of which appear only once. Material: CD8+ T cells from peripheral blood mononuclear cells, obtained before pregnancy. The receptors come from a female donor with multiple sclerosis, enrolled in a pregnancy study.

The chain couples TRBV13 to TRBJ2-2, with 8 bases matching TRBD2. V lost 5 bases, J lost 6 bases, and 8 bases stayed unmatched. This CDR3 comprises 15 residues. Germline lookup yields CDR1 PRHDT and CDR2 FYEKMQ (reference sequence). The CDR3 reads CASSPERGSSGELFF. CDR3 coding DNA: TGTGCCAGCAGCCCCGAGCGGGGGTCTTCCGGGGAGCTGTTTTTT.

This chain uses TRBV27 with TRBJ1-1, with 8 bases matching TRBD1. The CDR3 is 17 amino acids. V shed 3 bases, J shed 0 bases, and the junction held 9 bases outside the gene matches. The germline gives CDR1 MNHEY, CDR2 SMNVEV (reference sequence). CDR3 bases: TGTGCCAGCAGTTTTGGTACAGGGGGTTATATGAACACTGAAGCTTTCTTT. Its translation is CASSFGTGGYMNTEAFF.

This chain uses TRBV29-1 with TRBJ1-2; 7 bases line up with TRBD1. The germline V gene encodes CDR1 SQVTM and CDR2 ANQGSEA. CDR3 length: 14 residues. Trimming removed 5 bases from V and 5 bases from J; junction bases left unmatched: 11. This CDR3 reads CSVLNKDRFYGYTF. The CDR3 region has the DNA TGCAGCGTTCTCAATAAGGACAGGTTTTATGGCTACACCTTC.

CDR3 loop: CASSLPRQDLEAFF. The CDR3 region has the DNA TGTGCCAGCAGCTTACCCCGACAGGACCTTGAAGCTTTCTTT. This sequence joins TRBV7-9 and TRBJ1-1; a weak D match, TRBD1 (6 bases). V was trimmed by 2 bases and J by 7 bases, leaving 14 bases between them. The CDR3 spans 14 residues. Germline V gene data show CDR1 as SEHNR and CDR2 as FQNEAQ (reference sequence). Filled out from reference TRBV7-9 and TRBJ1-1, the complete variable domain reads DTGVSQNPRHKITKRGQNVTFRCDPISEHNRLYWYRQTLGQGPEFLTYFQNEAQLEKSRLLSDRFSAERPKGSFSTLEIQRTEQGDSAMYLCASSLPRQDLEAFFGQGTRLTVV.

V usage is TRBV29-1 and J usage is TRBJ2-7; D unclear. Germline lookup yields CDR1 SQVTM and CDR2 ANQGSEA. The CDR3 covers 13 residues. V gave up 1 base and J gave up 1 base, with 8 bases separating them. The CDR3 sequence: CSVEVADSYEQYF. The CDR3 DNA follows: TGCAGCGTTGAAGTAGCCGATTCCTACGAGCAGTACTTC.

This chain uses TRBV7-3 with TRBJ2-4, with D possibly TRBD1 on 5 matching bases. The germline gives CDR1 SGHTA, CDR2 FQGTGA. The CDR3 spans 16 residues. V lost 4 bases, J lost 8 bases, and 21 bases lay in between. This chain's CDR3 is CASSSKTDTYRHIQYF. CDR3 nucleotide sequence: TGTGCCAGCAGCTCCAAAACGGACACATATCGCCACATTCAGTACTTC.

This CDR3 reads CASSSRQGPPNEKLFF. CDR3 DNA sequence: TGTGCCAGCAGCTCCCGACAGGGACCTCCTAATGAAAAACTGTTTTTT. The J gene is TRBJ1-4, the V gene TRBV5-6; the match to TRBD1 covers 7 bases. V shed 3 bases and J 3 bases; nucleotides not matched to a gene: 8. CDR1 and CDR2 from the germline V gene are SGHDT and YYEEEE. The CDR3 consists of 16 residues.

This chain links TRBV27 with TRBJ1-1, with D perhaps TRBD1 (5 bases). In germline, CDR1 is MNHEY, CDR2 SMNVEV (reference sequence). CDR3 size: 14 residues. Trimming removed 6 bases at V and 5 bases at J, with 16 bases between. The CDR3 DNA follows: TGTGCCAGCAGCTACGTAGGGGAGGGGACTGAAGCTTTCTTT. It translates to CASSYVGEGTEAFF.

The chain employs TRBV29-1 and TRBJ2-7; weak D call: TRBD1 (6 bases). V was cut by 1 base and J by 3 bases, with 25 bases left in between. Germline-derived CDR1 and CDR2 are SQVTM and ANQGSEA. The CDR3 has 18 amino acids. CDR3 DNA sequence: TGCAGCGTTGAAGGCCCAGGTAAATGGACAGTTGGGGACTACGAGCAGTACTTC. It encodes CSVEGPGKWTVGDYEQYF.

The V and J genes are TRBV6-6 and TRBJ2-7, with a possible D match to TRBD1 (6 bases). Trimming left V 4 bases short and J 3 bases short, with 10 bases between. Germline-derived CDR1 and CDR2 are MNHNY and SVGAGI (reference sequence). CDR3 length: 13 residues. The CDR3 is CASSFQGSYEQYF. The CDR3, as DNA: TGTGCCAGCAGTTTTCAGGGGAGCTACGAGCAGTACTTC.

The chain joins TRBV5-4 to TRBJ1-1, with D possibly matching TRBD1 (6 bases). Germline V gene sequence: CDR1 SGHNT, CDR2 YYREEE (reference sequence). The V gene lost 5 bases and the J gene lost 7 bases, with 15 bases spanning the gap. The CDR3 totals 13 residues. CDR3 sequence reads: CASRILPGDEAFF. In nucleotides, the CDR3 is TGTGCCAGCAGGATTCTCCCAGGGGATGAAGCTTTCTTT.

The genes are TRBV2 and TRBJ2-7, with 12 positions matching TRBD2. Trimming took 7 bases from V and 5 from J; bases not matched to a gene: 6. The V gene's germline CDR1 is SNHLY and CDR2 FYNNEI. CDR3 length: 14 residues. The CDR3 DNA sequence: TGTGCCAGCAACGGACTAGCGGGGTGGGACGAGCAGTACTTC. This codes for CASNGLAGWDEQYF.

This clone was recorded only once. CDR3 bases: TGTGCCAGCACCATTCATCCAGGGGGAAACACCGGGGAGCTGTTTTTT. It codes for CASTIHPGGNTGELFF. The chain links TRBV27 to TRBJ2-2; 7 bases are shared with TRBD1. After removal of 7 bases from V and 2 bases from J, the junction contained 10 bases not matched to a gene. There are 16 residues in the CDR3. Germline V CDR1 and CDR2: MNHEY, SMNVEV (reference sequence).

The chain recombines TRBV13 with TRBJ2-3; TRBD2 might be the D (6 bases). Per germline, CDR1 PRHDT and CDR2 FYEKMQ (reference sequence). The V gene lost 1 base and the J gene lost 4 bases, with 15 bases spanning the gap. The CDR3 contains 16 residues. The CDR3 region has the DNA TGTGCCAGCAGCTTAGCCGCGGGGAGATCCCCAGATACGCAGTATTTT. Residues: CASSLAAGRSPDTQYF.

V and J are TRBV5-1 and TRBJ2-1; no definite D call. The germline V gene encodes CDR1 SGHRS and CDR2 YFSETQ. Trimming cost V 0 bases and J 7 bases, with 14 bases left between them. CDR3 length equals 15 residues. The DNA for the CDR3 is TGCGCCAGCAGCTTGGGTGCGCCGTTAGTAAATGAGCAGTTCTTC. The encoded protein is CASSLGAPLVNEQFF. Drawing the rest from reference TRBV5-1 and TRBJ2-1, the complete variable domain is KAGVTQTPRYLIKTRGQQVTLSCSPISGHRSVSWYQQTPGQGLQFLFEYFSETQRNKGNFPGRFSGRQFSNSRSEMNVSTLELGDSALYLCASSLGAPLVNEQFFGPGTRLTVL.

The V call is TRBV27, the J call TRBJ1-2; 7 nucleotides agree with TRBD1. The CDR3 has 16 residues. Trimming cost V 4 bases and J 4 bases; bases outside gene matches: 12. CDR1 is MNHEY, CDR2 SMNVEV, per germline (reference sequence). This chain's CDR3 is CASSSYPTGSVYGYTF. CDR3 DNA: TGTGCCAGCAGTTCCTACCCGACAGGGAGTGTCTATGGCTACACCTTC.

This sequence joins TRBV27 and TRBJ1-1, with no clear D. The CDR3 sequence is 16 residues long. V lost 5 bases and J lost 1, with 17 bases in between. Germline CDR1 is MNHEY and CDR2 is SMNVEV (reference sequence). The CDR3 protein is CASSPWTPMGNTEAFF. In nucleotides, the CDR3 is TGTGCCAGCAGTCCTTGGACTCCGATGGGGAACACTGAAGCTTTCTTT.

The J gene is TRBJ2-5, the V gene TRBV4-1; the D gene is possibly TRBD2 (6 bases). V was shortened by 0 bases and J by 5 bases, with 13 bases between the two germline ends. Germline loops: CDR1 MGHRA, CDR2 YSYEKL. This CDR3 has 15 residues. CDR3 nucleotide sequence: TGCGCCAGCAGCCAAGAGGGGGGACTGCGGGAGACCCAGTACTTC. Protein product: CASSQEGGLRETQYF.

J is TRBJ1-6 and V is TRBV19; D gene uncertain. This CDR3 region has 14 residues. Germline lookup yields CDR1 LNHDA and CDR2 SQIVND (reference sequence). V lost 3 bases, J lost 4 bases, and 7 bases lay in between. CDR3 DNA sequence: TGTGCCAGTAGTATTCGGGAATATAATTCACCCCTCCACTTT. It translates to CASSIREYNSPLHF.

V gene TRBV6-6 combines with J gene TRBJ2-7; tentatively, D is TRBD2 (5 bases). The CDR3 is made up of 13 amino acids. In germline, CDR1 is MNHNY, CDR2 SVGAGI (reference sequence). With 5 bases removed from V and 1 base from J, the gap between germline ends came to 9 bases. The CDR3 DNA reads TGTGCCAGCAGTGGCCGGGGATCCTACGAGCAGTACTTC. It yields the protein CASSGRGSYEQYF.

The chain combines TRBV13 with TRBJ2-7; 10 bases are a match to TRBD1. J lost 2 bases, V lost 4 bases, and 2 bases had no gene match. There are 14 residues in the CDR3. The germline gives CDR1 PRHDT, CDR2 FYEKMQ (reference sequence). The CDR3 loop reads CASSYGQGAYEQYF. CDR3 nucleotides: TGTGCCAGCAGCTACGGACAGGGGGCCTACGAGCAGTACTTC.

The chain joins TRBV4-2 to TRBJ1-2; the D gene is possibly TRBD1 (6 bases). Germline CDR1 LGHNA, CDR2 YNFKEQ. V lost 1 base and J lost 5, with 14 bases in between. This CDR3 is built from 15 residues. CDR3 sequence (DNA): TGTGCCAGCAGCCAAGGAGAGGGGGTTGGGTATGGCTACACCTTC. This sequence encodes CASSQGEGVGYGYTF.

The chain links TRBV6-5 to TRBJ1-2; no reliable D call. Trimming took 7 bases from V and 8 from J, leaving 11 bases between them. Germline-derived CDR1 and CDR2 are MNHEY and SVGAGI. The CDR3 is made up of 11 amino acids. Here the CDR3 reads CASKDGGGYTF. In DNA, the CDR3 is TGTGCCAGCAAAGATGGAGGGGGCTACACCTTC.

The V gene is TRBV7-9, the J gene TRBJ2-7; 8 bases align to TRBD1. Trimming took 2 bases from V and 6 from J; bases not matched to a gene: 9. From germline, CDR1 is SEHNR and CDR2 FQNEAQ (reference sequence). The CDR3 consists of 15 residues. CDR3 protein: CASSLQTGQGGEQYF. The CDR3 DNA follows: TGTGCCAGCAGCTTACAAACAGGACAGGGTGGCGAGCAGTACTTC. The entire variable domain, with the rest obtained from reference TRBV7-9 and TRBJ2-7, is as follows: DTGVSQNPRHKITKRGQNVTFRCDPISEHNRLYWYRQTLGQGPEFLTYFQNEAQLEKSRLLSDRFSAERPKGSFSTLEIQRTEQGDSAMYLCASSLQTGQGGEQYFGPGTRLTVT.